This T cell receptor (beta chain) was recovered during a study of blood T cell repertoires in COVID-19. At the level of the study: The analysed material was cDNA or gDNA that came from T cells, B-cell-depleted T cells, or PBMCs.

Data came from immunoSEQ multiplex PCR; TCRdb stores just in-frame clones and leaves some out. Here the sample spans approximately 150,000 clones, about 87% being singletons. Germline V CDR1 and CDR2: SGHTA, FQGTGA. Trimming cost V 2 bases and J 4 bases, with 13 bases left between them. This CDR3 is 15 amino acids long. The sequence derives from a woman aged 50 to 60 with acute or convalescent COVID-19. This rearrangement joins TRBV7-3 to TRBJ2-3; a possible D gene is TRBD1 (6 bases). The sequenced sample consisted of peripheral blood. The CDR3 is CASSLGGRGSDTQYF. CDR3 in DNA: TGTGCCAGCAGCTTAGGGGGCAGGGGCTCAGATACGCAGTATTTT.